Below are 24 T cell receptor beta chains sequenced from a single sample in a study of T cell responses to AZD1222 COVID-19 vaccine. Profiling relied on immunoSEQ multiplex PCR, and the TCRdb table lists in-frame clones only, not all of them. Of fewer than 85,000 clones listed, roughly 90% are singletons. The sample here was peripheral blood, taken on day 0 of AZD1222 vaccination. The source is an adult in good health.

The CDR3 reads CASSLSRGQEKLFF. CDR3 in DNA: TGTGCCAGCAGCTTAAGCAGGGGCCAGGAAAAACTGTTTTTT. The chain carries TRBV7-6 and TRBJ1-4, with a tentative D call TRBD1 (6 bases). From germline, CDR1 is SGHVS and CDR2 FNYEAQ. V gave up 2 bases and J gave up 8 bases, with 12 bases separating them. CDR3 length equals 14 residues.

The chain carries TRBV3-1 (or the pseudogene TRBV3-2) and TRBJ2-2; the D is unclear. Germline V gene lookup returns CDR1 LGHDT and CDR2 YNNKEL (reference sequence). V was shortened by 0 bases and J by 7 bases, with 6 bases between the two germline ends. The CDR3 sequence is 13 residues long. CDR3 sequence: CASSQDLIGELFF. Here the CDR3 DNA reads TGTGCCAGCAGCCAAGATCTGATCGGGGAGCTGTTTTTT.

This clone was counted once. The rearrangement joins TRBV9 to TRBJ1-1; TRBD1 aligns across 8 bases. The germline V gene encodes CDR1 SGDLS and CDR2 YYNGEE. V shed 5 bases and J 4 bases; nucleotides not matched to a gene: 10. The CDR3 runs to 15 residues. CDR3 DNA: TGTGCCAGCAGTGGTACAGGGGGAGGTTTCACTGAAGCTTTCTTT. Its translation is CASSGTGGGFTEAFF. Combining the CDR3 with reference TRBV9 and TRBJ1-1 gives the whole variable domain DSGVTQTPKHLITATGQRVTLRCSPRSGDLSVYWYQQSLDQGLQFLIQYYNGEERAKGNILERFSAQQFPDLHSELNLSSLELGDSALYFCASSGTGGGFTEAFFGQGTRLTVV.

This clone was seen a single time. This chain connects TRBV5-1 to TRBJ2-7, with D perhaps matching TRBD1 (5 bases). V was clipped by 3 bases and J by 2 bases, with 9 bases between them. This CDR3 is 13 amino acids long. The germline CDR1 and CDR2 sequences are SGHRS and YFSETQ. Here the CDR3 reads CASSSGNTYEQYF. For the CDR3, the DNA is TGCGCCAGCAGCTCAGGGAACACCTACGAGCAGTACTTC.

J is TRBJ2-5 and V is TRBV5-1; 8 positions match TRBD1. The CDR3 covers 16 residues. The V segment lost 0 bases and the J segment 5 bases; nucleotides outside the gene matches: 9. The germline V gene has CDR1 SGHRS and CDR2 YFSETQ. CDR3 residues: CASSLGGQGAWETQYF. DNA of the CDR3: TGCGCCAGCAGCTTGGGTGGCCAGGGGGCTTGGGAGACCCAGTACTTC.

The J gene is TRBJ1-2, the V gene TRBV5-5; D might be TRBD1 (5 bases). Germline CDR1 and CDR2: SGHKS and YYEKEE (reference sequence). The CDR3 totals 14 residues. V was pared by 4 bases and J by 7 bases, with 17 bases between. This CDR3 is CASSPPGTLGGYTF. In DNA form, the CDR3 reads TGTGCCAGCAGCCCACCCGGGACTTTAGGTGGCTACACCTTC.

The chain is built from TRBV19 and TRBJ2-7; D is possibly TRBD1 (6 bases). The V gene's germline CDR1 is LNHDA and CDR2 SQIVND (reference sequence). V lost 6 bases to trimming and J lost 1 base, with 13 bases between them. This CDR3 region has 14 residues. This CDR3 is CASSSGVGSYEQYF. CDR3 in DNA: TGTGCCAGTAGCTCAGGGGTGGGTTCCTACGAGCAGTACTTC.

The chain links TRBV6-4 to TRBJ2-5, with a weak D call TRBD2 (5 bases). With 5 bases removed from V and 5 bases from J, the gap between germline ends came to 12 bases. Germline V CDR1 and CDR2: MRHNA, SNTAGT. CDR3 length equals 13 residues. The CDR3 DNA sequence: TGTGCCAGCAGTACTAGGGCCGGGGAGACCCAGTACTTC. Its translation: CASSTRAGETQYF.

DNA for the CDR3: TGCGCCAGCAGCCAAGAGGTGGGGTCACTAATCGGCAATCAGCCCCAGCATTTT. It specifies CASSQEVGSLIGNQPQHF. This chain connects TRBV4-1 to TRBJ1-5; no clear D gene. CDR3 length: 18 amino acids. Germline V gene sequence: CDR1 MGHRA, CDR2 YSYEKL. V gave up 0 bases and J gave up 2 bases, with 17 bases separating them.

In DNA, the CDR3 is TGTGCCAGCAGCTTACCTGGACATTATGGCTACACCTTC. Translation: CASSLPGHYGYTF. The chain joins TRBV11-2 to TRBJ1-2, with D perhaps TRBD1 (5 bases). This CDR3 is 13 amino acids long. CDR1 SGHAT and CDR2 FQNNGV come from the germline V gene. Trimming removed 2 bases from V and 5 bases from J, with 9 bases in between.

Comments on this clone: In the same sample, other DNA sequences code for this CDR3. V is TRBV7-3 and J is TRBJ2-3; D gene uncertain. V lost 2 bases and J lost 1, with 10 bases in between. Germline values: CDR1 SGHTA, CDR2 FQGTGA. This CDR3 region has 15 residues. CDR3 in DNA: TGTGCCAGCAGCTTAGATATAGGTGGCACAGATACGCAGTATTTT. Translation: CASSLDIGGTDTQYF. The complete variable domain, with remaining parts taken from reference TRBV7-3 and TRBJ2-3, reads GAGVSQTPSNKVTEKGKYVELRCDPISGHTALYWYRQSLGQGPEFLIYFQGTGAADDSGLPNDRFFAVRPEGSVSTLKIQRTERGDSAVYLCASSLDIGGTDTQYFGPGTRLTVL.

This chain connects TRBV4-1 to TRBJ1-1, with 8 nucleotides matching TRBD1. The CDR3 has 17 residues. Losses at the gene ends were 4 bases for V and 3 bases for J; bases not matched to a gene: 13. Germline-derived CDR1 and CDR2 are MGHRA and YSYEKL. Written as DNA, the CDR3 is TGCGCCAGCAGCCCAGGGGTCTCTGGACAGGGATACACTGAAGCTTTCTTT. The encoded protein is CASSPGVSGQGYTEAFF.

The chain carries TRBV5-6 and TRBJ2-1; D possibly corresponds to TRBD2 (6 bases). V lost 2 bases and J 7 bases, leaving 22 bases between the germline ends. CDR1 is SGHDT, CDR2 YYEEEE, per germline. The CDR3 length is 17 residues. The CDR3 spells CASSFRFLGTQTNEQFF. In DNA form, the CDR3 reads TGTGCCAGCAGCTTCCGATTCCTCGGGACTCAGACTAATGAGCAGTTCTTC.

CDR3 amino acids: CASSVRGSGGSSYEQYF. In nucleotides, the CDR3 is TGTGCCAGCAGCGTCCGGGGTAGCGGGGGGAGCTCCTACGAGCAGTACTTC. This chain links TRBV9 with TRBJ2-7, with 10 bases aligning to TRBD2. The CDR3 runs 17 residues. Germline trimming cut 2 bases from V and 0 bases from J; bases unmatched to any gene: 8. Germline values: CDR1 SGDLS, CDR2 YYNGEE.

The rearrangement joins TRBV7-9 to TRBJ1-1; D is undetermined. Germline V gene sequence: CDR1 SEHNR, CDR2 FQNEAQ (reference sequence). V was pared by 7 bases and J by 0 bases, with 12 bases between. The CDR3 is 14 residues long. This chain's CDR3 is CASMDGVVNTEAFF. The CDR3 DNA is TGTGCCAGCATGGATGGGGTGGTGAACACTGAAGCTTTCTTT.

The J gene is TRBJ1-3, the V gene TRBV3-1 (or the pseudogene TRBV3-2); D may be TRBD1 (6 bases). V lost 3 bases and J 7 bases, leaving 16 bases between the germline ends. This CDR3 contains 15 residues. The germline V gene encodes CDR1 LGHDT and CDR2 YNNKEL (reference sequence). The CDR3 DNA follows: TGTGCCAGCAGCCATCCGACGGCAGGGGCGAACACCATATATTTT. It yields the protein CASSHPTAGANTIYF.

This rearrangement joins TRBV10-3 to TRBJ2-1; 16 nucleotides align to TRBD2. The trim removed 3 bases at V and 12 bases at J, leaving 5 bases unmatched. This CDR3 is built from 15 residues. CDR1 ENHRY and CDR2 SYGVKD come from the germline V gene. CDR3: CAISESGLAGGLQFF. CDR3 coding DNA: TGTGCCATCAGTGAATCGGGACTAGCGGGGGGGCTGCAGTTCTTC.

There are a few counts of this clone. This chain links TRBV13 with TRBJ2-7, with 11 bases identical to TRBD2. CDR1 PRHDT and CDR2 FYEKMQ come from the germline V gene (reference sequence). With 5 bases clipped from V and 3 bases from J, the junction kept 3 bases outside the gene matches. The CDR3 spans 14 residues. The CDR3: CASSALAGDYEQYF. The CDR3 DNA reads TGTGCCAGCAGCGCACTAGCGGGAGACTACGAGCAGTACTTC.

The V gene is TRBV9, the J gene TRBJ2-1; unclear D gene. Germline CDR1 and CDR2: SGDLS and YYNGEE. V lost 0 bases to trimming and J lost 0 bases, with 10 bases between them. The CDR3 totals 16 residues. The DNA of the CDR3 is TGTGCCAGCAGCGTAGAAAGGGCGACCTCCTACAATGAGCAGTTCTTC. Its translation is CASSVERATSYNEQFF. The variable domain in full, with the rest retrieved from reference TRBV9 and TRBJ2-1, is DSGVTQTPKHLITATGQRVTLRCSPRSGDLSVYWYQQSLDQGLQFLIQYYNGEERAKGNILERFSAQQFPDLHSELNLSSLELGDSALYFCASSVERATSYNEQFFGPGTRLTVL.

The gene calls are TRBV3-1 (or the pseudogene TRBV3-2) and TRBJ1-5, with 7 bases aligning to TRBD1. The CDR3 extends over 14 amino acids. Germline values: CDR1 LGHDT, CDR2 YNNKEL (reference sequence). After removal of 4 bases from V and 6 bases from J, the junction contained 6 bases not matched to a gene. CDR3 protein: CASSRRQGSQPQHF. In nucleotides, the CDR3 is TGTGCCAGCAGCCGACGACAGGGAAGTCAGCCCCAGCATTTT.

In this sample, this clone turned up a few times. V usage is TRBV19 and J usage is TRBJ1-1, with 8 nucleotides matching TRBD1. CDR3 length: 19 residues. V gave up 3 bases and J gave up 1 base; unmatched junction bases: 16. Per the germline V gene, CDR1 is LNHDA and CDR2 is SQIVND (reference sequence). The CDR3 DNA reads TGTGCCAGTAGTATTATTCCAGGGGGCATTTTACCCGCGAACACTGAAGCTTTCTTT. It yields the protein CASSIIPGGILPANTEAFF.

The chain employs TRBV5-1 and TRBJ2-2, with 7 bases fitting TRBD1. V lost 0 bases to trimming and J lost 4 bases; unmatched junction nucleotides: 3. The CDR3 is 15 residues long. Germline CDR1 is SGHRS and CDR2 is YFSETQ. The CDR3 DNA follows: TGCGCCAGCAGCTTGGAGGGGGCCCTCACCGGGGAGCTGTTTTTT. This codes for CASSLEGALTGELFF.

CDR3 sequence: CASSLTGGNNYGYTF. The CDR3 DNA follows: TGTGCCAGCAGCTTAACAGGAGGGAACAACTATGGCTACACCTTC. The V call is TRBV7-3, the J call TRBJ1-2; D ambiguous. V dropped 0 bases and J dropped 2 bases, with 10 bases sitting between them. Germline CDR1 reads SGHTA; CDR2 reads FQGTGA. The CDR3 has 15 residues.

V is TRBV3-1 (or the pseudogene TRBV3-2) and J is TRBJ2-3, with TRBD2 identical over 16 bases. The CDR3 runs to 15 residues. Germline values: CDR1 LGHDT, CDR2 YNNKEL (reference sequence). Germline trimming cut 6 bases from V and 4 bases from J; bases unmatched to any gene: 1. CDR3 coding DNA: TGTGCCAGCAGGGGACTAGCGGGAGGGCCAGATACGCAGTATTTT. This encodes CASRGLAGGPDTQYF.